These T cell receptor beta chains were read from a single sample in a study of beta chain features in type 1 diabetes. Some clones are missing from TCRdb's copy, which holds only in-frame ones; the method was immunoSEQ multiplex PCR. This sample has hundreds of thousands of clones, with 11% to 15% found just once. What was sequenced was naive CD4+ T cells from blood. The receptors shown here come from a man aged 18-30 years with type 1 diabetes. Each CDR3 is given with its conserved first and last residue. The D gene is left open where the match is weak. Only part of the rows carry a size: once, few, many, or a class if the clone is expanded.

d_call: TRBD2; clone_size: NA; j_call: TRBJ2-1; v_call: TRBV7-2; cdr3_aa: CASSPSGSEQFF; cdr3_nt: TGTGCCAGCAGCCCTAGCGGATCTGAGCAGTTCTTC
d_call: TRBD1; clone_size: few; j_call: TRBJ1-1; v_call: TRBV5-8; cdr3_aa: CASKRTGLNTEAFF; cdr3_nt: TGTGCCAGCAAAAGGACAGGACTGAACACTGAAGCTTTCTTT
d_call: NA; clone_size: few; j_call: TRBJ1-1; v_call: TRBV30; cdr3_aa: CAWSHPGTPLEAFF; cdr3_nt: TGTGCCTGGAGCCACCCCGGGACACCACTTGAAGCTTTCTTT
d_call: TRBD1; clone_size: few; j_call: TRBJ1-1; v_call: TRBV29-1; cdr3_aa: CSVEPSSQGVGTEAFF; cdr3_nt: TGCAGCGTTGAACCGAGCTCTCAGGGGGTCGGCACTGAAGCTTTCTTT
d_call: NA; clone_size: few; j_call: TRBJ2-3; v_call: TRBV19; cdr3_aa: CASSSGTSTDTQYF; cdr3_nt: TGTGCCAGTAGTTCCGGGACTAGCACAGATACGCAGTATTTT
d_call: NA; clone_size: NA; j_call: TRBJ2-3; v_call: TRBV13; cdr3_aa: CASSLSGFSSTDTQYF; cdr3_nt: TGTGCCAGCAGCTTATCAGGGTTCTCTAGCACAGATACGCAGTATTTT
d_call: NA; clone_size: NA; j_call: TRBJ2-7; v_call: TRBV2; cdr3_aa: CASTPPQGEQYF; cdr3_nt: TGTGCCAGCACCCCACCCCAGGGCGAGCAGTACTTC
d_call: TRBD2; clone_size: few; j_call: TRBJ2-1; v_call: TRBV4-2; cdr3_aa: CASSQGLAGPNEQFF; cdr3_nt: TGTGCCAGCAGCCAAGGACTAGCGGGACCCAATGAGCAGTTCTTC
d_call: NA; clone_size: NA; j_call: TRBJ2-7; v_call: TRBV18; cdr3_aa: CASSPSLLLGEQYF; cdr3_nt: TGTGCCAGCTCACCCTCACTCCTTCTGGGCGAGCAGTACTTC
d_call: NA; clone_size: few; j_call: TRBJ1-2; v_call: TRBV6-5; cdr3_aa: CASQSNYGYTF; cdr3_nt: TGTGCCAGCCAGTCTAACTATGGCTACACCTTC
d_call: NA; clone_size: few; j_call: TRBJ1-1; v_call: TRBV29-1; cdr3_aa: CSVEEAFF; cdr3_nt: TGCAGCGTTGAAGAAGCTTTCTTT
d_call: NA; clone_size: NA; j_call: TRBJ2-7; v_call: TRBV28; cdr3_aa: CASSFGYEQYF; cdr3_nt: TGTGCCAGCAGTTTCGGCTACGAGCAGTACTTC
d_call: NA; clone_size: few; j_call: TRBJ2-1; v_call: TRBV5-4; cdr3_aa: CASSLLGVDEQFF; cdr3_nt: TGTGCCAGCAGCTTGCTTGGGGTGGATGAGCAGTTCTTC
d_call: NA; clone_size: NA; j_call: TRBJ2-3; v_call: TRBV29-1; cdr3_aa: CSVGGRNTDTQYF; cdr3_nt: TGCAGCGTTGGCGGACGAAACACAGATACGCAGTATTTT
d_call: TRBD1; clone_size: few; j_call: TRBJ2-7; v_call: TRBV7-9; cdr3_aa: CASSPDRAFLEQYF; cdr3_nt: TGTGCCAGCAGCCCGGACAGGGCTTTCCTCGAGCAGTACTTC
d_call: NA; clone_size: NA; j_call: TRBJ1-2; v_call: TRBV25-1; cdr3_aa: CASATWEGGGYTF; cdr3_nt: TGTGCCAGCGCCACCTGGGAGGGGGGCGGCTACACCTTC
d_call: TRBD1; clone_size: few; j_call: TRBJ1-2; v_call: TRBV25-1; cdr3_aa: CASSSLQGARGYTF; cdr3_nt: TGTGCCAGCAGTTCGCTCCAGGGGGCGCGTGGCTACACCTTC
d_call: TRBD2; clone_size: few; j_call: TRBJ2-7; v_call: TRBV6-5; cdr3_aa: CASSYSRLAGNEQYF; cdr3_nt: TGTGCCAGCAGTTACTCTCGGCTAGCGGGAAACGAGCAGTACTTC
d_call: NA; clone_size: few; j_call: TRBJ1-1; v_call: TRBV7-2; cdr3_aa: CASSLNGGNTEAFF; cdr3_nt: TGTGCCAGCAGCCTAAACGGGGGTAACACTGAAGCTTTCTTT
d_call: NA; clone_size: NA; j_call: TRBJ2-1; v_call: TRBV4-2; cdr3_aa: CASSQTDTLGNEQFF; cdr3_nt: TGTGCCAGCAGCCAAACGGACACCCTTGGGAATGAGCAGTTCTTC
d_call: TRBD1; clone_size: few; j_call: TRBJ2-2; v_call: TRBV7-2; cdr3_aa: CASSTQGAVAGELFF; cdr3_nt: TGTGCCAGCAGCACCCAGGGGGCGGTTGCCGGGGAGCTGTTTTTT
d_call: TRBD1; clone_size: few; j_call: TRBJ2-7; v_call: TRBV30; cdr3_aa: CAWTGGTGANEQYF; cdr3_nt: TGTGCCTGGACAGGGGGGACAGGAGCGAACGAGCAGTACTTC
d_call: NA; clone_size: NA; j_call: TRBJ1-1; v_call: TRBV30; cdr3_aa: CAWSVLLNTGNTEAFF; cdr3_nt: TGTGCCTGGAGTGTACTCCTAAATACAGGGAACACTGAAGCTTTCTTT
d_call: NA; clone_size: NA; j_call: TRBJ1-2; v_call: TRBV21-1; cdr3_aa: CASSNSRTGNYGYTF; cdr3_nt: TGTGCCAGCAGCAATTCACGGACAGGGAACTATGGCTACACCTTC
d_call: NA; clone_size: NA; j_call: TRBJ2-3; v_call: TRBV7-3; cdr3_aa: CASSLLSSTDTQYF; cdr3_nt: TGTGCCAGCAGCTTACTTTCGAGCACAGATACGCAGTATTTT
d_call: NA; clone_size: few; j_call: TRBJ2-1; v_call: TRBV5-1; cdr3_aa: CASSLGQAGDEQFF; cdr3_nt: TGCGCCAGCAGCTTGGGGCAGGCGGGCGATGAGCAGTTCTTC
d_call: TRBD1; clone_size: NA; j_call: TRBJ2-1; v_call: TRBV11-2; cdr3_aa: CASSRQGRRFF; cdr3_nt: TGTGCCAGCAGCCGACAGGGCCGGCGGTTCTTC
d_call: NA; clone_size: few; j_call: TRBJ1-1; v_call: TRBV13; cdr3_aa: CASSRGQMNTEAFF; cdr3_nt: TGTGCCAGCAGTCGCGGACAGATGAACACTGAAGCTTTCTTT
d_call: TRBD1; clone_size: few; j_call: TRBJ2-5; v_call: TRBV5-1; cdr3_aa: CASSAGQAGETQYF; cdr3_nt: TGCGCCAGCAGCGCGGGACAGGCAGGAGAGACCCAGTACTTC
d_call: NA; clone_size: NA; j_call: TRBJ2-5; v_call: TRBV19; cdr3_aa: CASSTRAAQETQYF; cdr3_nt: TGTGCCAGTAGTACTCGGGCAGCGCAAGAGACCCAGTACTTC
d_call: NA; clone_size: few; j_call: TRBJ1-1; v_call: TRBV20-1; cdr3_aa: CSARFQLEAFF; cdr3_nt: TGCAGTGCTAGATTCCAGCTGGAAGCTTTCTTT
d_call: NA; clone_size: few; j_call: TRBJ1-1; v_call: TRBV4-3; cdr3_aa: CASSQDLRAVTEAFF; cdr3_nt: TGCGCCAGCAGCCAAGATCTTCGAGCCGTCACTGAAGCTTTCTTT
d_call: TRBD1; clone_size: NA; j_call: TRBJ2-2; v_call: TRBV28; cdr3_aa: CASRGQVRAAGELFF; cdr3_nt: TGTGCCAGCAGGGGACAGGTCCGCGCGGCCGGGGAGCTGTTTTTT
d_call: NA; clone_size: NA; j_call: TRBJ2-4; v_call: TRBV28; cdr3_aa: CASRTRIRGHGYIQYF; cdr3_nt: TGTGCCAGCAGAACTAGGATCCGGGGGCATGGATACATTCAGTACTTC
d_call: NA; clone_size: NA; j_call: TRBJ2-3; v_call: TRBV7-2; cdr3_aa: CASSLWTSTDTQYF; cdr3_nt: TGTGCCAGCAGCTTGTGGACTAGCACAGATACGCAGTATTTT
d_call: NA; clone_size: few; j_call: TRBJ2-7; v_call: TRBV21-1; cdr3_aa: CASSNRTESYEQYF; cdr3_nt: TGTGCCAGCAGCAACAGGACAGAGTCCTACGAGCAGTACTTC
d_call: NA; clone_size: few; j_call: TRBJ2-1; v_call: TRBV23-1; cdr3_aa: CASSRICWDPLRKSSYNEQFF; cdr3_nt: TGCGCCAGCAGTCGCATCTGTTGGGACCCCCTGAGGAAAAGCTCCTACAATGAGCAGTTCTTC
d_call: NA; clone_size: few; j_call: TRBJ1-1; v_call: TRBV5-1; cdr3_aa: CASSLLGLNTEAFF; cdr3_nt: TGCGCCAGCAGCTTGTTAGGGTTGAACACTGAAGCTTTCTTT
d_call: TRBD2; clone_size: few; j_call: TRBJ2-2; v_call: TRBV9; cdr3_aa: CASSGLTGGLTGELFF; cdr3_nt: TGTGCCAGCAGCGGTTTAACCGGGGGGTTAACCGGGGAGCTGTTTTTT
d_call: TRBD1; clone_size: NA; j_call: TRBJ2-1; v_call: TRBV27; cdr3_aa: CASSFYRGYNEQFF; cdr3_nt: TGTGCCAGCAGCTTCTACAGGGGGTACAATGAGCAGTTCTTC
d_call: NA; clone_size: NA; j_call: TRBJ2-3; v_call: TRBV7-9; cdr3_aa: CASSLRRDTQYF; cdr3_nt: TGTGCCAGCAGCTTAAGGCGAGATACGCAGTATTTT
d_call: NA; clone_size: NA; j_call: TRBJ2-1; v_call: TRBV7-9; cdr3_aa: CASSAGQHNEQFF; cdr3_nt: TGTGCCAGCAGCGCTGGACAGCACAATGAGCAGTTCTTC
d_call: NA; clone_size: few; j_call: TRBJ1-5; v_call: TRBV7-2; cdr3_aa: CASSLEWDQPQHF; cdr3_nt: TGTGCCAGCAGCTTAGAATGGGATCAGCCCCAGCATTTT
d_call: TRBD2; clone_size: few; j_call: TRBJ2-1; v_call: TRBV4-1; cdr3_aa: CASRPLGLAGHNEQFF; cdr3_nt: TGCGCCAGCAGACCGTTAGGACTAGCGGGGCACAATGAGCAGTTCTTC
d_call: NA; clone_size: few; j_call: TRBJ2-7; v_call: TRBV6-5; cdr3_aa: CASSNKVTVSWEQYF; cdr3_nt: TGTGCCAGCAGTAATAAGGTAACCGTTTCGTGGGAGCAGTACTTC
d_call: NA; clone_size: NA; j_call: TRBJ1-5; v_call: TRBV2; cdr3_aa: CASRQLNQPQHF; cdr3_nt: TGTGCCAGCAGACAGCTCAATCAGCCCCAGCATTTT
d_call: NA; clone_size: few; j_call: TRBJ1-3; v_call: TRBV5-1; cdr3_aa: CASSLQSPFSGNTIYF; cdr3_nt: TGCGCCAGCAGCTTACAGAGCCCTTTCTCTGGAAACACCATATATTTT
d_call: NA; clone_size: NA; j_call: TRBJ2-1; v_call: TRBV7-2; cdr3_aa: CASSADSLRDGNEQFF; cdr3_nt: TGTGCCAGCAGCGCGGACTCATTAAGGGACGGCAATGAGCAGTTCTTC
d_call: TRBD1; clone_size: few; j_call: TRBJ2-2; v_call: TRBV28; cdr3_aa: CASSAGTGNTGELFF; cdr3_nt: TGTGCCAGCAGTGCCGGGACAGGGAACACCGGGGAGCTGTTTTTT
d_call: NA; clone_size: NA; j_call: TRBJ2-7; v_call: TRBV15; cdr3_aa: CATSRAFLTGTTYEQYF; cdr3_nt: TGTGCCACCAGCAGAGCTTTCCTGACAGGCACTACCTACGAGCAGTACTTC
d_call: TRBD2; clone_size: NA; j_call: TRBJ2-7; v_call: TRBV30; cdr3_aa: CAWRLGGIYEQYF; cdr3_nt: TGTGCCTGGAGGCTCGGGGGGATCTACGAGCAGTACTTC
d_call: TRBD2; clone_size: few; j_call: TRBJ2-1; v_call: TRBV2; cdr3_aa: CASRLTGTSGMGEQFF; cdr3_nt: TGTGCCAGCAGGCTTACCGGGACTAGCGGGATGGGGGAGCAGTTCTTC
d_call: NA; clone_size: NA; j_call: TRBJ2-5; v_call: TRBV5-1; cdr3_aa: CASSLERGMETQYF; cdr3_nt: TGCGCCAGCAGCTTGGAACGGGGAATGGAGACCCAGTACTTC
d_call: TRBD1; clone_size: NA; j_call: TRBJ2-7; v_call: TRBV29-1; cdr3_aa: CSVEDLPGQGGREQYF; cdr3_nt: TGCAGCGTTGAAGACCTCCCGGGACAGGGAGGCCGCGAGCAGTACTTC
d_call: TRBD2; clone_size: few; j_call: TRBJ2-5; v_call: TRBV7-2; cdr3_aa: CASSLTRLAGQETQYF; cdr3_nt: TGTGCCAGCAGCTTAACTCGACTAGCGGGCCAAGAGACCCAGTACTTC
d_call: TRBD2; clone_size: few; j_call: TRBJ2-1; v_call: TRBV5-1; cdr3_aa: CASSLGLAGAGNEQFF; cdr3_nt: TGCGCCAGCAGCCTGGGACTAGCGGGAGCTGGGAATGAGCAGTTCTTC
d_call: NA; clone_size: NA; j_call: TRBJ2-3; v_call: TRBV30; cdr3_aa: CAWIEQNTDTQYF; cdr3_nt: TGTGCCTGGATTGAGCAGAACACAGATACGCAGTATTTT
d_call: TRBD2; clone_size: NA; j_call: TRBJ2-3; v_call: TRBV27; cdr3_aa: CASIPRGGAGDTQYF; cdr3_nt: TGTGCCAGCATTCCCCGGGGGGGTGCGGGAGATACGCAGTATTTT
d_call: TRBD2; clone_size: few; j_call: TRBJ2-5; v_call: TRBV7-2; cdr3_aa: CASSLAGLAGGQETQYF; cdr3_nt: TGTGCCAGCAGCTTAGCGGGACTAGCGGGAGGCCAAGAGACCCAGTACTTC
d_call: NA; clone_size: NA; j_call: TRBJ1-2; v_call: TRBV6-1; cdr3_aa: CASSENPQPVYYGYTF; cdr3_nt: TGTGCCAGCAGTGAAAACCCACAGCCTGTTTACTATGGCTACACCTTC